Below, 14 T cell receptor beta chains from the same sample are listed, as sequenced in a study of blood T cell repertoires in COVID-19. Assay used: immunoSEQ multiplex PCR; TCRdb lists only in-frame clones, some missing. The sample lists roughly 80,000 clones; approximately 85% were seen once. Sample: peripheral blood. These receptors all stem from a human donor in a cohort sampled during active COVID-19.

V is TRBV7-2 and J is TRBJ2-3, with D possibly TRBD2 on 6 matching bases. CDR1 and CDR2 (germline): SGHTA, FQGNSA. Trimming took off 1 base at V and 0 bases at J, with 11 bases between the two ends. The CDR3 is 16 amino acids. The CDR3 spells CASSLGGGPSTDTQYF. The CDR3 DNA sequence: TGTGCCAGCAGCTTAGGAGGAGGGCCAAGCACAGATACGCAGTATTTT.

The V and J genes are TRBV15 and TRBJ2-4, with TRBD2 matching 11 bases. The junction had 7 bases not matched to a gene; V was cut back by 3 bases and J by 3 bases. CDR1 LNHNV and CDR2 YYDKDF come from the germline V gene (reference sequence). CDR3 length equals 17 residues. The CDR3 DNA reads as TGTGCCACCAGCAGTGTTAGCGGGGGGGTACTCAAAAACATTCAGTACTTC. This sequence encodes CATSSVSGGVLKNIQYF.

The chain links TRBV5-5 to TRBJ2-1; TRBD2 might be the D (6 bases). The CDR3 consists of 11 residues. Germline V lookup: CDR1 SGHKS, CDR2 YYEKEE (reference sequence). Trimming left V 7 bases short and J 10 bases short, with 12 bases between. The CDR3 is CASAGGPEQFF. The CDR3 nucleotides read TGTGCCAGCGCCGGAGGGCCAGAGCAGTTCTTC.

The chain recombines TRBV7-2 with TRBJ1-1, with TRBD1 as a possible D gene (5 bases). The CDR3 is 14 residues long. Germline V CDR1 and CDR2: SGHTA, FQGNSA. The V end was cut by 3 bases, the J end by 0 bases, with 8 bases between. The CDR3 DNA reads as TGTGCCAGCAGCTTCGCAGGGTTGAACACTGAAGCTTTCTTT. This sequence encodes CASSFAGLNTEAFF.

The J gene is TRBJ2-3, the V gene TRBV11-1; TRBD2 agrees at 7 bases. CDR3 size: 14 residues. V lost 7 bases to trimming and J lost 1 base; unmatched junction nucleotides: 5. Germline CDR1 is SGHAT and CDR2 is FQDESV (reference sequence). The CDR3 region is CASTRSGGTDTQYF. In DNA, the CDR3 is TGTGCCAGCACAAGGAGCGGGGGCACAGATACGCAGTATTTT.

This chain joins TRBV18 and TRBJ2-7; possible D gene TRBD2, 5 bases. Deletions cut 3 bases from V and 7 bases from J, with 16 bases between. This CDR3 has 14 amino acids. Germline V gene data show CDR1 as KGHSH and CDR2 as LQKENI. CDR3 coding DNA: TGTGCCAGCTCACCCTGGACTGGAGAGGTGGAGCAGTACTTC. Its protein is CASSPWTGEVEQYF.

This chain links TRBV29-1 with TRBJ2-5; the match to TRBD2 covers 10 bases. The CDR3 is made up of 11 amino acids. Germline V lookup: CDR1 SQVTM, CDR2 ANQGSEA. J lost 7 bases, V lost 8 bases, and 4 bases had no gene match. The DNA of the CDR3 is TGCAGCACCCGACTAGCGGGGACCCAGTACTTC. Its protein is CSTRLAGTQYF.

The chain employs TRBV27 and TRBJ2-3, with a tentative D call TRBD2 (7 bases). Per the germline V gene, CDR1 is MNHEY and CDR2 is SMNVEV (reference sequence). This CDR3 is built from 15 residues. The V and J ends lost 6 bases and 3 bases respectively, with 16 bases between them. The CDR3 DNA reads TGTGCCAGCAGCCCCCGGGGGGCCCCGACAGATACGCAGTATTTT. It is translated as CASSPRGAPTDTQYF.

The chain links TRBV6-5 to TRBJ2-5, with 10 bases lining up with TRBD1. V shed 8 bases, J shed 13 bases, and the junction held 16 bases outside the gene matches. Germline V gives CDR1 MNHEY, CDR2 SVGAGI. This CDR3 is built from 14 residues. The CDR3, as DNA: TGTGCCAGCGGGATCCGGGACAGGGGCCTCCTCCGGTACTTC. The encoded protein is CASGIRDRGLLRYF.

The V and J genes are TRBV5-1 and TRBJ2-3, with D perhaps matching TRBD1 (5 bases). V was trimmed by 0 bases and J by 1 base, leaving 15 bases between them. CDR3 length equals 17 residues. Germline V lookup: CDR1 SGHRS, CDR2 YFSETQ. CDR3 in amino acids: CASSLVGSGMGTDTQYF. In nucleotides, the CDR3 is TGCGCCAGCAGCTTGGTAGGGTCAGGGATGGGCACAGATACGCAGTATTTT.

The chain employs TRBV2 and TRBJ1-6; D remains ambiguous. With 6 bases removed from V and 13 bases from J, the gap between germline ends came to 19 bases. The CDR3 contains 14 residues. Germline-derived CDR1 and CDR2 are SNHLY and FYNNEI. Written as DNA, the CDR3 is TGTGCCAGCAGCGAGATTAACGGGGTTATGCCCCTCCACTTT. Amino acids: CASSEINGVMPLHF.

This clone was counted a single time. The chain has TRBV23-1 and TRBJ1-5, with TRBD1 identical over 8 bases. TRBV23-1 is marked as an open reading frame, function uncertain. Trimming cost V 2 bases and J 3 bases; bases outside gene matches: 3. The CDR3 is made up of 15 amino acids. CDR3 in DNA: TGCGCCAGCAGTCAAACGGGACAGGACAATCAGCCCCAGCATTTT. Translating gives CASSQTGQDNQPQHF.

V is TRBV28 and J is TRBJ1-4; possible D gene TRBD1, 6 bases. The ends were cut back, 4 bases at V and 8 bases at J, with 14 bases in the middle. The CDR3 contains 14 residues. Germline V gene data show CDR1 as MDHEN and CDR2 as SYDVKM. The CDR3 protein is CASSSYRVGEKLFF. CDR3 DNA: TGTGCCAGCAGTTCTTACAGGGTAGGGGAAAAACTGTTTTTT.

The chain links TRBV5-5 to TRBJ2-7, with 11 bases lining up with TRBD1. V was clipped by 4 bases and J by 2 bases; unmatched bases: 11. The germline CDR1 and CDR2 sequences are SGHKS and YYEKEE (reference sequence). The CDR3 is made up of 17 amino acids. The CDR3 loop reads CASSRRTGGGMPYEQYF. CDR3 DNA: TGTGCCAGCAGCCGTAGGACAGGGGGCGGAATGCCCTACGAGCAGTACTTC.